This TCR beta chain was identified in a study of T cell repertoires in cytomegalovirus infection. The wider study: CMV infection plus the matching HLA type was flagged by public TCR beta signatures.

This clonotype was observed many times. This CDR3 region has 13 residues. Trimming cost V 5 bases and J 4 bases, with 12 bases left between them. CDR1 and CDR2 from the germline V gene are SGHTA and FQGNSA. In TCRdb, the reads were re-called with MiXCR into one record per CDR3 protein. The sample includes around 290,000 distinct CDR3 sequences, about 23% of them seen just once. The TCR was taken from a human donor in good health (CMV status not recorded). Some clones in this sample may be carry-over from other donors' samples. The chain has TRBV7-2 and TRBJ2-7; D is ambiguous. The sample was PBMCs. The CDR3 DNA is TGTGCCAGCAGCCCGACGGCCTGGTACGAGCAGTACTTC. Its translation is CASSPTAWYEQYF.